This entry is about one T cell receptor beta chain. Its target is not known. Since all of the isolated RNA was reverse transcribed, expressed TCRB transcripts were what got sequenced. Some clones are missing from TCRdb's copy, which holds only in-frame ones; the method was immunoSEQ multiplex PCR. The repertoire has about 250,000 clones, roughly 11% of them found once; the top ten carry 0.017%. The data are from a study of beta chain features in type 1 diabetes. Turning to the study itself: The patients were much like the healthy donors in age, gender and cell yields. All of the samples together had approximately 99 million sorted cells examined.

Findings and caveats of the study: In every one of the four CD4+ subsets, TCRB CDR3s were moderately but significantly shorter in Type 1 diabetes patients. Reduced insertions and increased deletions marked VDJ junctions in type 1 diabetes patients.

CDR3 length: 13 residues. CDR1 and CDR2 (germline): SEHNR, FQNEAQ (reference sequence). The junction had 11 bases not matched to a gene; V was cut back by 11 bases and J by 5 bases. CD45RO/CCR7/CD25/CD127/CD95/CD27 separated CD4+ naive, central memory, regulatory and stem cell-like memory cells by sorting. V usage is TRBV7-9 and J usage is TRBJ2-5; 7 positions agree with TRBD2. The sequence derives from a young man with type 1 diabetes. The material sequenced was naive CD4+ T cells from blood. The CDR3 DNA follows: TGTGCCGACCCCGACGAGGGAGGGGAGACCCAGTACTTC. It codes for CADPDEGGETQYF.